A selection of T cell receptor beta chains follows, all from one sample in a study of vaccination effects on CD4 cells after COVID-19. Their target antigens are unknown. Here immunoSEQ multiplex PCR was the method, and the copy in TCRdb shows in-frame clones only, minus some. The table has about 22,000 clones, about three quarters seen once; the top ten hold 10% to 15%. The starting material was CD4+ T cells from PBMCs cultured with HCoV-229E spike peptides, obtained before COVID-19 vaccination. The receptors originated from a human donor who received a COVID-19 vaccine. The CDR3 runs from the conserved cysteine through the conserved F or W. D genes are given only for firm matches. Clone size is given for some rows only: seen once, a few or many times, or a class if the clone is expanded.

v_gene	j_gene	d_gene	abundance	CDR3aa	CDR3nt
TRBV12-3/TRBV12-4	TRBJ2-1	TRBD2	.	CASSYLQREVIF	TGTGCCAGCAGTTACCTTCAGCGGGAGGTTATCTTC
TRBV18	TRBJ1-1	.	.	CASSPSRTGEAFF	TGTGCCAGCTCACCGAGCCGTACAGGGGAAGCTTTCTTT
TRBV6-4	TRBJ1-1	.	.	CASSDPRVGAFF	TGTGCCAGCAGTGACCCGAGGGTGGGGGCTTTCTTT
TRBV30	TRBJ1-2	TRBD1	.	CAWRSDRAGGYTF	TGTGCCTGGAGGAGTGACAGGGCGGGCGGCTACACCTTC
TRBV4-1	TRBJ1-5	TRBD1	.	CASSQDGQGVSNQPQHF	TGCGCCAGCAGCCAAGACGGACAGGGGGTGAGCAATCAGCCCCAGCATTTT
TRBV2	TRBJ2-7	TRBD2	few	CASSDGGTSGGYEQYF	TGTGCCAGCAGTGATGGGGGGACTAGCGGGGGTTACGAGCAGTACTTC
TRBV3-1/TRBV3-2	TRBJ2-7	.	.	CASSQVGSDAYEQYF	TGTGCCAGCAGCCAAGTGGGCAGTGACGCCTACGAGCAGTACTTC
TRBV7-9	TRBJ1-4	TRBD1	.	CASSLGDSSNEKLFF	TGTGCCAGCAGCTTAGGGGACAGCTCTAATGAAAAACTGTTTTTT
TRBV2	TRBJ2-4	.	.	CASSESTWENDKNIQYF	TGTGCCAGCAGTGAAAGTACGTGGGAGAATGACAAAAACATTCAGTACTTC
TRBV2	TRBJ2-7	.	.	CASMRSRGSRYEQYF	TGTGCCAGCATGAGGTCTCGCGGGTCGCGCTACGAGCAGTACTTC
TRBV4-1	TRBJ1-3	.	few	CASSQGSAYSGNTIYF	TGCGCCAGCAGCCAAGGAAGTGCGTACTCTGGAAACACCATATATTTT
TRBV18	TRBJ1-6	TRBD1	.	CASSLDGTANSPLHF	TGTGCCAGCTCTCTCGACGGGACAGCTAATTCACCCCTCCACTTT
TRBV7-9	TRBJ1-3	.	.	CASSLLDSYSGNTIYF	TGTGCCAGCAGCCTACTGGACTCTTACTCTGGAAACACCATATATTTT
TRBV3-1/TRBV3-2	TRBJ1-2	.	.	CASSQAGAVLYGYTF	TGTGCCAGCAGCCAGGCCGGGGCGGTACTGTATGGCTACACCTTC
TRBV5-6	TRBJ1-2	TRBD1	.	CASSLLTGTGEGYTF	TGTGCCAGCAGCTTACTCACCGGGACAGGGGAGGGCTACACCTTC
TRBV6-5	TRBJ1-2	TRBD1	.	CASNTRRTGYGYTF	TGTGCCAGCAACACGAGAAGGACAGGTTATGGCTACACCTTC
TRBV11-2	TRBJ2-3	TRBD1	once	CASSLNPPGTGADTQYF	TGTGCCAGCAGCCTTAATCCCCCTGGGACAGGGGCAGATACGCAGTATTTT
TRBV2	TRBJ1-4	.	.	CASISAPSTNEKLFF	TGTGCCAGCATCTCTGCTCCGTCAACTAATGAAAAACTGTTTTTT
TRBV5-1	TRBJ1-3	.	few	CASSLAGYGNTIYF	TGCGCCAGCAGCTTGGCTGGGTATGGAAACACCATATATTTT
TRBV6-5	TRBJ1-1	.	.	CASCTGGAGNTEAFF	TGTGCCAGCTGTACGGGGGGGGCGGGGAACACTGAAGCTTTCTTT
TRBV6-1	TRBJ2-7	TRBD2	.	CASSEMNSGGTSSYEQYF	TGTGCCAGCAGTGAAATGAATAGCGGGGGGACCAGCTCCTACGAGCAGTACTTC
TRBV6-4	TRBJ2-3	.	few	CASSDGKGPTDTQYF	TGTGCCAGCAGTGACGGGAAGGGCCCCACAGATACGCAGTATTTT
TRBV3-1/TRBV3-2	TRBJ2-7	TRBD2	.	CASSQVGSGYTYEQYF	TGTGCCAGCAGCCAAGTTGGTAGCGGGTATACCTACGAGCAGTACTTC
TRBV6-1	TRBJ1-6	.	.	CASSEGVGVNYNSPLHF	TGTGCCAGCAGTGAGGGTGTAGGGGTTAACTATAATTCACCCCTCCACTTT